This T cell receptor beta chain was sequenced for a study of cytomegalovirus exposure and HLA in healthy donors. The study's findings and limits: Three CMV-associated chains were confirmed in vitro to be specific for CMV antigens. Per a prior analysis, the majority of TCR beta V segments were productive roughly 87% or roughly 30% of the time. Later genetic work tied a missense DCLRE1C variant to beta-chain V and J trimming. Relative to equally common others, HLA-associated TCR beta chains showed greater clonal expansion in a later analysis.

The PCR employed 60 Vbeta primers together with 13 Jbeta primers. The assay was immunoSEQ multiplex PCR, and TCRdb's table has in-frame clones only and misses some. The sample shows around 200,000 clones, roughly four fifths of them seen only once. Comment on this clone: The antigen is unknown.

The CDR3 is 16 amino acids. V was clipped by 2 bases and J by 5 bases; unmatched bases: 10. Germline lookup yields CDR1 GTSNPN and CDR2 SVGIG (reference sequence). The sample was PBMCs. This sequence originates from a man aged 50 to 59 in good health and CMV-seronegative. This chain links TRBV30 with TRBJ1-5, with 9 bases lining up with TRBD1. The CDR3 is CAWSSMTGGFYQPQHF. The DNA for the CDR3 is TGTGCCTGGAGTAGTATGACAGGGGGTTTCTATCAGCCCCAGCATTTT.